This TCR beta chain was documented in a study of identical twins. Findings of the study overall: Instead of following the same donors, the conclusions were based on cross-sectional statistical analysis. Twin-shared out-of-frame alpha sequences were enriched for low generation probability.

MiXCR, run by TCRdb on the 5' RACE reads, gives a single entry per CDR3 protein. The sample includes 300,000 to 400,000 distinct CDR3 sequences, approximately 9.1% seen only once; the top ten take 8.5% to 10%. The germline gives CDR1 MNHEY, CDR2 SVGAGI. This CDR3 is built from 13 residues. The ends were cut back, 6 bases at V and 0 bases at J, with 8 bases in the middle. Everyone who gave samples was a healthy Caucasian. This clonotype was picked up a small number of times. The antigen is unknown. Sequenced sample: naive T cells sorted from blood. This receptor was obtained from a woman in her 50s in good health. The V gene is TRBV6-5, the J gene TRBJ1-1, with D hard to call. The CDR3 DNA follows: TGTGCCAGCAGACCCTCCTTGAACACTGAAGCTTTCTTT. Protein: CASRPSLNTEAFF.